The 23 T cell receptor beta chains below come from one sample, sequenced in a study of T cell responses to AZD1222 COVID-19 vaccine. Repertoires were generated with immunoSEQ multiplex PCR, while TCRdb's copy carries only in-frame clones and drops some. The sample shows 95,000 to 150,000 clones, 92% of them seen only once. This specimen was peripheral blood, taken on day 0 of AZD1222 vaccination. Source of these receptors: an adult in good health.

This clone came up a few times. The chain recombines TRBV7-2 with TRBJ2-7; possible D gene TRBD2, 5 bases. There are 14 residues in the CDR3. Germline loops: CDR1 SGHTA, CDR2 FQGNSA. V lost 1 base and J 6 bases, leaving 13 bases between the germline ends. CDR3 DNA sequence: TGTGCCAGCAGCTTAGAAGGGATACGGGGCGAGCAGTACTTC. It specifies CASSLEGIRGEQYF.

The gene calls are TRBV5-1 and TRBJ1-2; D is unclear. V was cut by 2 bases and J by 2 bases, with 10 bases left in between. The CDR3 covers 14 residues. Germline V CDR1 and CDR2: SGHRS, YFSETQ. The CDR3 sequence: CASSFTDSNYGYTF. The CDR3 DNA sequence: TGCGCCAGCAGCTTCACGGACTCCAACTATGGCTACACCTTC.

CDR3 nucleotides: TGTGCCAGCAGTCGGGACAGGGCCTACGAGCAGTACTTC. It codes for CASSRDRAYEQYF. J is TRBJ2-7 and V is TRBV6-5; 9 bases are a match to TRBD1. The CDR3 sequence is 13 residues long. With V trimmed by 5 bases and J by 2 bases, 1 base remained unmatched. Germline V gene lookup returns CDR1 MNHEY and CDR2 SVGAGI.

V usage is TRBV4-3 and J usage is TRBJ2-7; 8 positions match TRBD1. V shed 0 bases and J 2 bases; nucleotides not matched to a gene: 15. This CDR3 spans 19 amino acids. The V gene's germline CDR1 is LGHNA and CDR2 YSLEER. The CDR3 sequence: CASSQDPTGTGQNPYEQYF. CDR3 in DNA: TGCGCCAGCAGCCAAGATCCGACGGGGACAGGCCAAAACCCCTACGAGCAGTACTTC.

The rearrangement links TRBV28 to TRBJ2-7; 9 bases align to TRBD2. V trimming: 5 bases; J trimming: 4 bases; junction bases outside the gene matches: 6. Germline loops: CDR1 MDHEN, CDR2 SYDVKM. This CDR3 contains 14 residues. This CDR3 reads CASSDEREVYEQYF. Here the CDR3 DNA reads TGTGCCAGCAGTGACGAGCGGGAGGTATACGAGCAGTACTTC.

The genes are TRBV11-2 and TRBJ1-6; perhaps TRBD1 as D (5 bases). Trimming removed 3 bases at V and 6 bases at J, with 9 bases between. The CDR3 loop spans 14 amino acids. Germline V gene lookup returns CDR1 SGHAT and CDR2 FQNNGV. The CDR3 spells CASSFRQLNSPLHF. The CDR3 DNA follows: TGTGCCAGCAGCTTCAGACAGCTTAATTCACCCCTCCACTTT.

DNA of the CDR3: TGCGCCAGCTCCCACCCGCCGGAAAAACTGTTTTTT. Its translation is CASSHPPEKLFF. The chain links TRBV4-1 to TRBJ1-4, with D hard to call. This CDR3 spans 12 amino acids. From germline, CDR1 is MGHRA and CDR2 YSYEKL. Trimming removed 8 bases from V and 8 bases from J, with 12 bases in between.

This chain links TRBV27 with TRBJ1-2; a weak D match, TRBD1 (6 bases). The germline CDR1 and CDR2 sequences are MNHEY and SMNVEV (reference sequence). This CDR3 is 13 amino acids long. V was trimmed by 6 bases and J by 5 bases, leaving 13 bases between them. CDR3 nucleotide sequence: TGTGCCAGCAGCAGGGGTTCTGTGTATGGCTACACCTTC. It translates to CASSRGSVYGYTF.

There are a few counts of this clone. Sequence at one end of the junction differs from germline and may be a read error. V and J are TRBV7-2 and TRBJ2-1; D gene uncertain. The CDR3 consists of 16 residues. Germline V gives CDR1 SGHTA, CDR2 FQGNSA. The CDR3 DNA sequence: TGTGCCAGCCGCTTTCTCACCTCCGCCTCCTACAATGAGCAGTTCTTC. It specifies CASRFLTSASYNEQFF.

The chain is built from TRBV11-2 and TRBJ2-2; perhaps TRBD2 as D (5 bases). The germline gives CDR1 SGHAT, CDR2 FQNNGV. V dropped 0 bases and J dropped 6 bases, with 11 bases sitting between them. The CDR3 length is 15 residues. DNA of the CDR3: TGTGCCAGCAGCTTAGATTTTAGAGGGCCCGGGGAGCTGTTTTTT. It codes for CASSLDFRGPGELFF. Full variable domain (remainder filled in from reference TRBV11-2 and TRBJ2-2): EAGVAQSPRYKIIEKRQSVAFWCNPISGHATLYWYQQILGQGPKLLIQFQNNGVVDDSQLPKDRFSAERLKGVDSTLKIQPAKLEDSAVYLCASSLDFRGPGELFFGEGSRLTVL.

V is TRBV7-9 and J is TRBJ2-2, with D tentatively TRBD2 (6 bases). The CDR3 spans 19 residues. Germline V gives CDR1 SEHNR, CDR2 FQNEAQ (reference sequence). Trimming removed 5 bases at V and 0 bases at J, with 22 bases between. In nucleotides, the CDR3 is TGTGCCAGCAGCCTACCTTGGAGGGGCCTAAGTACGAACACCGGGGAGCTGTTTTTT. The encoded protein is CASSLPWRGLSTNTGELFF. The whole variable domain, remainder taken from reference TRBV7-9 and TRBJ2-2, is DTGVSQNPRHKITKRGQNVTFRCDPISEHNRLYWYRQTLGQGPEFLTYFQNEAQLEKSRLLSDRFSAERPKGSFSTLEIQRTEQGDSAMYLCASSLPWRGLSTNTGELFFGEGSRLTVL.

This clone was observed once. The chain combines TRBV9 with TRBJ1-2; tentative D call: TRBD1 (6 bases). CDR1 is SGDLS and CDR2 is YYNGEE in the germline V gene. CDR3 size: 15 residues. The V end was cut by 4 bases, the J end by 3 bases, with 16 bases between. The CDR3 loop reads CASSPVGGGHYGYTF. In nucleotides, the CDR3 is TGTGCCAGCAGCCCGGTAGGAGGGGGGCACTATGGCTACACCTTC.

This clone showed up just a few times. The chain has TRBV10-3 and TRBJ1-1; the match to TRBD1 covers 11 bases. CDR3 length: 16 amino acids. V was clipped by 6 bases and J by 4 bases; unmatched bases: 10. The germline CDR1 and CDR2 sequences are ENHRY and SYGVKD. CDR3 region: CAISAGTGGIGTEAFF. The CDR3 DNA reads as TGTGCCATCAGCGCCGGGACAGGGGGTATTGGCACTGAAGCTTTCTTT.

Only one count was recorded for this clone. The V call is TRBV6-5, the J call TRBJ1-1; TRBD1 agrees at 9 bases. J was trimmed by 4 bases and V by 10 bases; bases with no gene match: 7. This CDR3 is built from 13 residues. The germline CDR1 and CDR2 sequences are MNHEY and SVGAGI. The CDR3 region is CATWTGAFTEAFF. The CDR3 DNA follows: TGTGCCACTTGGACAGGGGCCTTCACTGAAGCTTTCTTT.

The rearrangement uses TRBV7-9 and TRBJ1-4, with 7 positions matching TRBD1. Germline loops: CDR1 SEHNR, CDR2 FQNEAQ (reference sequence). The ends lost 5 bases at V and 0 bases at J; junction bases unmatched: 9. This CDR3 has 17 residues. The CDR3 sequence is CASSPGGTVATNEKLFF. The DNA of the CDR3 is TGTGCCAGCAGCCCCGGCGGGACAGTAGCAACTAATGAAAAACTGTTTTTT.

This chain links TRBV9 with TRBJ1-2; D is perhaps TRBD1 (6 bases). With 6 bases removed from V and 13 bases from J, the gap between germline ends came to 19 bases. CDR3 length: 12 amino acids. Per germline, CDR1 SGDLS and CDR2 YYNGEE. CDR3 DNA sequence: TGTGCCAGCACCCTTGGGGGGCGGGTTGTCACCTTC. It encodes CASTLGGRVVTF.

V gene TRBV19 combines with J gene TRBJ1-1; no clear D gene. The germline V gene encodes CDR1 LNHDA and CDR2 SQIVND (reference sequence). Trimming left V 3 bases short and J 1 base short, with 9 bases between. The CDR3 length is 14 residues. The CDR3 loop is CASSMWEQNTEAFF. The DNA for the CDR3 is TGTGCCAGTAGTATGTGGGAACAGAACACTGAAGCTTTCTTT.

The chain combines TRBV7-9 with TRBJ2-2; weak D call: TRBD2 (6 bases). The CDR3 sequence is 15 residues long. CDR1 and CDR2 from the germline V gene are SEHNR and FQNEAQ (reference sequence). Deletions cut 4 bases from V and 7 bases from J, with 16 bases between. CDR3 nucleotide sequence: TGTGCCAGCAGCTCACGCGGGACCGCCGACGGGGAGCTGTTTTTT. Its translation: CASSSRGTADGELFF. The entire variable domain, with the rest obtained from reference TRBV7-9 and TRBJ2-2, is as follows: DTGVSQNPRHKITKRGQNVTFRCDPISEHNRLYWYRQTLGQGPEFLTYFQNEAQLEKSRLLSDRFSAERPKGSFSTLEIQRTEQGDSAMYLCASSSRGTADGELFFGEGSRLTVL.

The chain combines TRBV5-6 with TRBJ1-2; 9 bases fit TRBD1. V was clipped by 5 bases and J by 2 bases; unmatched bases: 13. Germline CDR1 is SGHDT and CDR2 is YYEEEE. The CDR3 runs to 17 residues. The DNA of the CDR3 is TGTGCCAGCAGACCGGGGGACAGGGTAAACCTAAACTATGGCTACACCTTC. Residues: CASRPGDRVNLNYGYTF.

The rearrangement uses TRBV4-3 and TRBJ1-1; D not resolved. The CDR3 is made up of 16 amino acids. Trimming shortened V by 1 base and J by 6 bases, and 18 bases separated the two germline ends. CDR1 is LGHNA, CDR2 YSLEER, per germline. The CDR3 DNA follows: TGCGCCAGCAGCCAAGGTGTAGGGCCCCCCAATGCTGAAGCTTTCTTT. It specifies CASSQGVGPPNAEAFF.

CDR3 sequence: CASSSTGVLDTQYF. The CDR3 DNA reads as TGTGCCAGCAGCTCGACAGGGGTTCTAGATACGCAGTATTTT. V is TRBV7-2 and J is TRBJ2-3; TRBD1 matches at 8 bases. Germline V lookup: CDR1 SGHTA, CDR2 FQGNSA. The CDR3 is 14 residues long. V shed 4 bases, J shed 5 bases, and the junction held 5 bases outside the gene matches.

The chain recombines TRBV28 with TRBJ2-3; no clear D gene. Trimming stripped 3 bases from V and 2 bases from J, with 9 bases between. The length of the CDR3 is 14 residues. The germline V gene has CDR1 MDHEN and CDR2 SYDVKM. The CDR3 loop reads CASSFRRTTDTQYF. The CDR3 DNA sequence: TGTGCCAGCAGTTTCCGGCGGACCACAGATACGCAGTATTTT. Using reference TRBV28 and TRBJ2-3 for the parts outside the CDR3, the full variable domain is DVKVTQSSRYLVKRTGEKVFLECVQDMDHENMFWYRQDPGLGLRLIYFSYDVKMKEKGDIPEGYSVSREKKERFSLILESASTNQTSMYLCASSFRRTTDTQYFGPGTRLTVL.

The rearrangement joins TRBV28 to TRBJ2-1, with TRBD2 as a possible D gene (6 bases). The V end was cut by 7 bases, the J end by 7 bases, with 14 bases between. Germline loops: CDR1 MDHEN, CDR2 SYDVKM. The CDR3 consists of 13 residues. Written as DNA, the CDR3 is TGTGCCAGCACCTCGGCCCTAGCGAATGAGCAGTTCTTC. Protein: CASTSALANEQFF. The whole variable domain, remainder taken from reference TRBV28 and TRBJ2-1, is DVKVTQSSRYLVKRTGEKVFLECVQDMDHENMFWYRQDPGLGLRLIYFSYDVKMKEKGDIPEGYSVSREKKERFSLILESASTNQTSMYLCASTSALANEQFFGPGTRLTVL.